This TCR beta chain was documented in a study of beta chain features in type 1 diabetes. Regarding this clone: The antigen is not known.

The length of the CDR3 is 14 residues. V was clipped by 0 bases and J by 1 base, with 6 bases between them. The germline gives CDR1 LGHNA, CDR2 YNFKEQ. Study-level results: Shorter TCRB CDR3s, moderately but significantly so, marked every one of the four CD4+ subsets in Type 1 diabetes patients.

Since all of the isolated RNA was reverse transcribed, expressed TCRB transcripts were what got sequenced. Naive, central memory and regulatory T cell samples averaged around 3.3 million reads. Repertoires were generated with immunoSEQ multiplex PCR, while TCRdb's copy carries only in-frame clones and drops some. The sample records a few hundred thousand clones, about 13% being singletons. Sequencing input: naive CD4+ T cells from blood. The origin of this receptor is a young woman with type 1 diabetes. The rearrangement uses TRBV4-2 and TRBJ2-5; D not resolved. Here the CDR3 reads CASSQDGPQETQYF. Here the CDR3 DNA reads TGTGCCAGCAGCCAAGATGGGCCCCAAGAGACCCAGTACTTC.